This TCR beta chain came from a study of blood T cells in healthy people across ages. Whole-study results and caveats: Per-million-T-cell TCR beta diversity fell roughly linearly with age. Strong correlation was found linking TCR beta diversity to naive T cell percentage. When set beside aged donors, long-lived donors presented more naive CD4+ cells and higher diversity.

This clonotype was counted a few times. Its antigen remains unknown. The CDR3 extends over 16 amino acids. The V gene's germline CDR1 is MNHNS and CDR2 SASEGT. Trimming pared 1 base from V and 2 bases from J, leaving 14 bases between. Together with a sample-barcoded 5' primer, a J-beta primer mix was included in a second PCR lasting about 7 to 11 cycles. TCRdb independently ran MiXCR on the 5' RACE reads; one entry per CDR3 protein. The data hold about 590,000 distinct CDR3 sequences, with about 30% observed a single time. This TCR was sampled from a woman over 75 in good health. Source material: blood. J is TRBJ1-1 and V is TRBV6-1, with D unclear. CDR3 DNA: TGTGCCAGCAGTGAAGATAGGCAGAGACTCAACACTGAAGCTTTCTTT. Amino acids: CASSEDRQRLNTEAFF.